The entry below describes one TCR beta chain. The data are from a study of blood T cell repertoires in COVID-19. On the study more broadly: From T cells, B-cell-depleted T cells, or PBMCs came the material, which was cDNA or gDNA.

In the original workflow: Scientists estimated how many nucleated cells there were by amplifying reference gene primers. Generated by immunoSEQ multiplex PCR, the TCRdb table keeps only in-frame clones and is missing some. The V and J calls and clone size were taken over from that table, and D and trimming were inferred from the DNA. The sample yields approximately 40,000 clones, approximately 90% seen once. The V end was cut by 4 bases, the J end by 5 bases, with 18 bases between. Germline CDR1 reads LNHDA; CDR2 reads SQIVND (reference sequence). This CDR3 comprises 16 residues. Enrolled during active infection, Seattle patients were then followed longitudinally.

The specimen was peripheral blood. The chain employs TRBV19 and TRBJ2-1, with a possible D match to TRBD2 (6 bases). The TCR comes from a man between 60 and 75 years old with COVID-19, enrolled during active disease. The CDR3 is CASSKAQGSGHNEQFF. DNA of the CDR3: TGTGCCAGTAGTAAAGCCCAGGGTAGCGGTCACAATGAGCAGTTCTTC.